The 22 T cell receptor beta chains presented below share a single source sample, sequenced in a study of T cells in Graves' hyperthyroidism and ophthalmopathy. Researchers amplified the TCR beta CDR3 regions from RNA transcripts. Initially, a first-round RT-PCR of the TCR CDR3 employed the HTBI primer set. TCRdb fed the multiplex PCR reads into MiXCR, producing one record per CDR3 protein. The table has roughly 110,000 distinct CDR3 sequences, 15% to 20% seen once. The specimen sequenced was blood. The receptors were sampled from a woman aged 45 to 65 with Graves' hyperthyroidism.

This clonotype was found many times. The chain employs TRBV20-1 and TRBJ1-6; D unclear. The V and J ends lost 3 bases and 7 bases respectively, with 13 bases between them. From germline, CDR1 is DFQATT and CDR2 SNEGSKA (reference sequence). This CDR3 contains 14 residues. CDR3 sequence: CSARNPSPNSPLHF. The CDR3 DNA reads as TGCAGTGCTAGGAATCCCTCGCCGAATTCACCCCTCCACTTT.

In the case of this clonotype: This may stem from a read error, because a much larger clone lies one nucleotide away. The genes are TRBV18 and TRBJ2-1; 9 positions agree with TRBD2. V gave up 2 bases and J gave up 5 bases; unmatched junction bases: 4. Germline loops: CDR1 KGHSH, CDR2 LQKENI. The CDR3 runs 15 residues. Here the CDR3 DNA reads TGTGCCAGCTCACCAACGGCTAGCGGGGACAATGAGCAGTTCTTC. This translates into CASSPTASGDNEQFF.

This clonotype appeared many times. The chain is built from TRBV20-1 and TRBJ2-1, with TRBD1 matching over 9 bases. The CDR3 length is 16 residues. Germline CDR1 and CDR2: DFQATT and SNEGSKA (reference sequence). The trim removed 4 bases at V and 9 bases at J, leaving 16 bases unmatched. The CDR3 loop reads CSAIFRGQGRWGEQFF. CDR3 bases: TGCAGTGCTATCTTTAGGGGACAGGGCCGATGGGGTGAGCAGTTCTTC.

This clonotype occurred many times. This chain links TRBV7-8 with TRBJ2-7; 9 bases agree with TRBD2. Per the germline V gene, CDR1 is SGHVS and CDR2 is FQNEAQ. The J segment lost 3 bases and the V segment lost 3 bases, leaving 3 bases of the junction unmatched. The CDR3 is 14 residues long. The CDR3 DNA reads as TGTGCCAGCAGCTTGCGGGAGGGCCTCTACGAGCAGTACTTC. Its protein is CASSLREGLYEQYF.

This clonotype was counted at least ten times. The CDR3 DNA is TGTGCCAGCTCACCAATGTTTGGCGGGGAGCTGTTTTTT. This translates into CASSPMFGGELFF. The V and J genes are TRBV18 and TRBJ2-2; D gene ambiguous. The V gene's germline CDR1 is KGHSH and CDR2 LQKENI. V was pared by 2 bases and J by 7 bases, with 8 bases between. This CDR3 spans 13 amino acids. Complete variable domain (other parts from reference TRBV18 and TRBJ2-2): NAGVMQNPRHLVRRRGQEARLRCSPMKGHSHVYWYRQLPEEGLKFMVYLQKENIIDESGMPKERFSAEFPKEGPSILRIQQVVRGDSAAYFCASSPMFGGELFFGEGSRLTVL.

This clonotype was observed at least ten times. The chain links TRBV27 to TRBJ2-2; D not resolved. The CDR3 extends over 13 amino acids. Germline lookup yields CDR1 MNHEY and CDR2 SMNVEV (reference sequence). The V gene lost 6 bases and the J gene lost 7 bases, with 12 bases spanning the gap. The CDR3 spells CASRKILGGELFF. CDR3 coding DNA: TGTGCCAGCAGGAAGATTCTGGGCGGGGAGCTGTTTTTT.

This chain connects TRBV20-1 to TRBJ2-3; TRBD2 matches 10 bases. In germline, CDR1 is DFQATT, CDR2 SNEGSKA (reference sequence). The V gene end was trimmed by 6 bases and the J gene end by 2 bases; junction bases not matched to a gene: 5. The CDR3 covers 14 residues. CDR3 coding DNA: TGCAGTGCCCCGGGACTAGCGACCACAGATACGCAGTATTTT. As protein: CSAPGLATTDTQYF.

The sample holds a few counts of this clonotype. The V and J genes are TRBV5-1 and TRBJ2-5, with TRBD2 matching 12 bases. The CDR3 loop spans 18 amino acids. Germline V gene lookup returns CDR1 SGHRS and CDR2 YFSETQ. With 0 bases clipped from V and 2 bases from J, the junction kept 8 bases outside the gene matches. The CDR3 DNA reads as TGCGCCAGCAGCTTGGGGTTGGGGACTAGCGGGCTTCAAGAGACCCAGTACTTC. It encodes CASSLGLGTSGLQETQYF.

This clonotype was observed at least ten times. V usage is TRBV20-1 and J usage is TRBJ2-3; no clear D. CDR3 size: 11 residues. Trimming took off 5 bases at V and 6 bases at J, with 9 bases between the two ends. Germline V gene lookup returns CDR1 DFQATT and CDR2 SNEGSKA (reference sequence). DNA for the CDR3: TGCAGTGCTCCTTTGGGGGATACGCAGTATTTT. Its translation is CSAPLGDTQYF.

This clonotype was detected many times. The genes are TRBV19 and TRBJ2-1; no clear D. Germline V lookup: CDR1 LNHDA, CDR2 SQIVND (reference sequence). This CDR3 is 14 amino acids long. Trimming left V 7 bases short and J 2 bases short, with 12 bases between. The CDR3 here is CASTQRGPYNEQFF. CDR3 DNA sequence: TGTGCCAGTACCCAACGTGGTCCCTACAATGAGCAGTTCTTC. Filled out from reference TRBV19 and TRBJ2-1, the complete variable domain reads DGGITQSPKYLFRKEGQNVTLSCEQNLNHDAMYWYRQDPGQGLRLIYYSQIVNDFQKGDIAEGYSVSREKKESFPLTVTSAQKNPTAFYLCASTQRGPYNEQFFGPGTRLTVL.

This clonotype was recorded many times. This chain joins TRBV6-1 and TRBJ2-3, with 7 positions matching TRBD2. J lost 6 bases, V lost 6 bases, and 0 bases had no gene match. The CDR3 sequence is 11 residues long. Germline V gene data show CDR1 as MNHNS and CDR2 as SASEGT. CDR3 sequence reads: CASRGGDTQYF. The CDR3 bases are TGTGCCAGCAGGGGAGGGGATACGCAGTATTTT.

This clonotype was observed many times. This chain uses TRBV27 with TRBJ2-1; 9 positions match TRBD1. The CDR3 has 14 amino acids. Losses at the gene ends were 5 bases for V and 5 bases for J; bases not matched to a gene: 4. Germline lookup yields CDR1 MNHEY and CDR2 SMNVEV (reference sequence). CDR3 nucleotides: TGTGCCAGCAGTCCCGGGACAGGGCACAATGAGCAGTTCTTC. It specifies CASSPGTGHNEQFF.

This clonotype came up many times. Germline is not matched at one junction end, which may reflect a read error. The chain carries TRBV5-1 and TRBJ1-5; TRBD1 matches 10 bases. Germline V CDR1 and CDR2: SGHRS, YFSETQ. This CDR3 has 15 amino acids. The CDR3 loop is CASSRTGGSDQPQHF. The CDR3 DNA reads TGCGCCAGCAGCCGGACAGGGGGTAGCGATCAGCCCCAGCATTTT.

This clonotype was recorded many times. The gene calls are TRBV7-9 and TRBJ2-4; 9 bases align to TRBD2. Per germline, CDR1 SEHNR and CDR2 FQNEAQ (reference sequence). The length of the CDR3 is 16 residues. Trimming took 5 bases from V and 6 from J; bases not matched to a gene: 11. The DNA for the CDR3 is TGTGCCAGCAGCCTGACGGGCGGGAGGGCTGCAAACATTCAGTACTTC. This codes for CASSLTGGRAANIQYF. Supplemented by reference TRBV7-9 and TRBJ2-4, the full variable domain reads DTGVSQNPRHKITKRGQNVTFRCDPISEHNRLYWYRQTLGQGPEFLTYFQNEAQLEKSRLLSDRFSAERPKGSFSTLEIQRTEQGDSAMYLCASSLTGGRAANIQYFGAGTRLSVL.

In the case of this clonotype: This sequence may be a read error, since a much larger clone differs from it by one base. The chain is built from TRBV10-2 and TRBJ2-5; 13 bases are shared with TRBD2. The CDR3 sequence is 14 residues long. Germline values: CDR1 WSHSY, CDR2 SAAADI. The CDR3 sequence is CSSRLAGGGETQYF. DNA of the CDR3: TGCTCCAGCAGACTAGCGGGAGGAGGAGAGACCCAGTACTTC.

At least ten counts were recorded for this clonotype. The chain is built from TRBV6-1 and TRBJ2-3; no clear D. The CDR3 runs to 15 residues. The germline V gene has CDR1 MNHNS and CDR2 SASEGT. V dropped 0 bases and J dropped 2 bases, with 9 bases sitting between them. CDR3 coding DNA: TGTGCCAGCAGTGAAGCACCGGCTTACACAGATACGCAGTATTTT. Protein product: CASSEAPAYTDTQYF.

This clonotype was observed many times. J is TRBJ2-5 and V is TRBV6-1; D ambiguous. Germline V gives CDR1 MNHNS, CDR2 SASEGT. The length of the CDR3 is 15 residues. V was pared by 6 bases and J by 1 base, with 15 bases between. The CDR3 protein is CASRPNSRIQETQYF. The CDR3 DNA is TGTGCCAGCAGACCTAATTCCCGGATCCAAGAGACCCAGTACTTC.

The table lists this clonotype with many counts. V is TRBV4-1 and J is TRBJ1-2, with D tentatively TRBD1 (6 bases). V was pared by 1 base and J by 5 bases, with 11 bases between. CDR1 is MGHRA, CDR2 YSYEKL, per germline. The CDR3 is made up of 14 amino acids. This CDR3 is CASSQAGQRYGYTF. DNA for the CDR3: TGCGCCAGCAGCCAAGCGGGACAAAGATATGGCTACACCTTC.

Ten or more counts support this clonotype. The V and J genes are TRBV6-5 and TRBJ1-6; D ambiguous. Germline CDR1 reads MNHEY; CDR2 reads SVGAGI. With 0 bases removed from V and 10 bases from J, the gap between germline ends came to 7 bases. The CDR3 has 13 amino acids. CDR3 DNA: TGTGCCAGCAGTTACTCCCCGGAATCACCCCTCCACTTT. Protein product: CASSYSPESPLHF.

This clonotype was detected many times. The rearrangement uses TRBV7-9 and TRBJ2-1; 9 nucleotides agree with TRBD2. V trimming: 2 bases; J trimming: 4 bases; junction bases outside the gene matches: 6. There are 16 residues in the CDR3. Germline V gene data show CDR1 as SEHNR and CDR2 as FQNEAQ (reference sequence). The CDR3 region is CASSLPSGVLYNEQFF. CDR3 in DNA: TGTGCCAGCAGCTTACCTAGCGGGGTACTATACAATGAGCAGTTCTTC.

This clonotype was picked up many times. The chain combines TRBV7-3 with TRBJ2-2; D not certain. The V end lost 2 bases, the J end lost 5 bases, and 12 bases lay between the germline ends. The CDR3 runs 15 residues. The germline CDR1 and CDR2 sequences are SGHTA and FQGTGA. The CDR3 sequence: CASSLGFLGTGELFF. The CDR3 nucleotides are TGTGCCAGCAGCTTAGGGTTTTTAGGGACCGGGGAGCTGTTTTTT.

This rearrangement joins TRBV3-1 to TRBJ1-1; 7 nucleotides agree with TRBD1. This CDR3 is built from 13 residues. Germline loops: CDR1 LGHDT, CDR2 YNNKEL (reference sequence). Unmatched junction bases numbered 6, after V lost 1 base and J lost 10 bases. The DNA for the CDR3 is TGTGCCAGCAGCCAAGGTAGGGACAGACGAGCTTTCTTT. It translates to CASSQGRDRRAFF.